This T cell receptor beta chain was recorded in a study of cytomegalovirus exposure and HLA in healthy donors. The study, taken as a whole, reports: Researchers reportedly found TCR beta sequences accurately predicted most subjects' HLA-A and HLA-B alleles. About 87% or about 30% of the time was how often most TCR beta V segments were productive, according to an earlier analysis.

PCR primers comprised 60 Vbeta and 13 Jbeta primers. Profiling relied on immunoSEQ multiplex PCR, and the TCRdb table lists in-frame clones only, not all of them. The table shows around 140,000 clones, with roughly 80% occurring only once. Remarks on this clone: Its antigen is undetermined.

This CDR3 comprises 14 residues. The junction had 6 bases not matched to a gene; V was cut back by 5 bases and J by 3 bases. Germline V gene data show CDR1 as SEHNR and CDR2 as FQNEAQ (reference sequence). Sequencing input: PBMCs. The source of this sequence is a man aged 35-49 years in good health and CMV-seropositive. The rearrangement uses TRBV7-9 and TRBJ1-2, with 7 bases lining up with TRBD1. The DNA for the CDR3 is TGTGCCAGCAGCGTGACAGGGCTCGACTATGGCTACACCTTC. Its translation is CASSVTGLDYGYTF. The variable domain in full, with the rest retrieved from reference TRBV7-9 and TRBJ1-2, is DTGVSQNPRHKITKRGQNVTFRCDPISEHNRLYWYRQTLGQGPEFLTYFQNEAQLEKSRLLSDRFSAERPKGSFSTLEIQRTEQGDSAMYLCASSVTGLDYGYTFGSGTRLTVV.